Listed below are T cell receptor beta chains from one sample, sequenced in a study of cytomegalovirus exposure and HLA in healthy donors. The repertoire was sequenced with immunoSEQ multiplex PCR; TCRdb's copy has only in-frame clones and lacks some. The sample has some 120,000 clones; 8% to 11% are singletons. Sample: PBMCs. The receptors come from a woman aged 18-29 years in good health and CMV-seropositive. Each CDR3 is given without its conserved first and last residue. A D gene is named only where the DNA matches it firmly. For some rows the clone size is stated as once, few or many, or as a class when expanded; others skip it.

>TRBD2|.|TRBV7-2
ASSLYGTSADTQY
>.|.|TRBV19
ASSPGQEAF
>.|.|TRBV6-5
ASRKLGQGYNEQF
>TRBD2|.|TRBV5-1
ASSPSGERDTDTQY
>.|few|TRBV6-5
ASSKQGSYDEQY
>.|.|TRBV30
AWSVNMPNTEAF
>.|.|TRBV2
ATAYTGTQY
>TRBD2|.|TRBV11-3
ASSLGLAGMGNNEQF
>TRBD1|few|TRBV5-6
ASSWGQGIQETQY
>TRBD2|few|TRBV2
ASKRAGVVYEQY
>TRBD1|.|TRBV6-5
ASSSPGTGNEKLF
>.|few|TRBV29-1
SVLGGFSYEQY
>.|.|TRBV6-5
ASSYYLNQETQY
>.|few|TRBV7-2
ASSLWGPSSYEQY
>.|few|TRBV7-2
ASSPRTYEQY
>.|.|TRBV7-9
ASSLLITGELF
>.|.|TRBV6-6
ASRGATENRGEQY
>.|few|TRBV7-6
ASSPARGAEQY
>.|few|TRBV6-5
ASSYPGRGAF
>.|few|TRBV7-9
ASSLPGGYDGYT
>TRBD1|few|TRBV7-9
ADQDVRTGNLYGYT
>TRBD2|.|TRBV30
AWSIPPLADFQY
>TRBD1|few|TRBV6-1
ASQLDRGFGNTIY
>.|.|TRBV16
ASSQFVGVNEQY
>TRBD2|.|TRBV10-1
ASSDPQPPSSGRMDTQY
>TRBD1|.|TRBV6-1
ASSEVARGPTQY
>TRBD1|.|TRBV2
ASRYSTGTGGKKLF
>.|.|TRBV7-6
ASSPFRGGEQY
>.|.|TRBV18
ASSPLDSAFGNQPQH
>TRBD1|.|TRBV19
ASSRLNTGDNQPQH
>TRBD1|few|TRBV2
ASSEGYGTGESYEQY
>.|few|TRBV29-1
SVLKLNNEQF
>.|.|TRBV28
ASSLGNYEQY
>.|few|TRBV19
ASSINPNGEQY
>.|few|TRBV5-1
ASSTRGTKNEKLF
>.|few|TRBV6-1
ASSEAGQGKEY
>.|few|TRBV7-3
ASSLVGGVNNEQF
>TRBD1|.|TRBV27
ASSPLPGTGLEYGYT
>.|few|TRBV30
AWSVPARVAAYGYT
>TRBD2|.|TRBV4-1
ASSRPNSGLTSYEQY
>TRBD1|.|TRBV9
ASSVGDSYQPQH
>.|few|TRBV5-1
ASSLEPRGGASDTQY
>.|.|TRBV29-1
SVDTGWDGYT
>.|.|TRBV30
AWSSGSGRNEQF
>.|.|TRBV7-9
ASSLGVNQPQH
>.|.|TRBV6-1
ASSDAASYSYNEQF
>TRBD1|.|TRBV6-4
ASSDSGQGGYT
>.|.|TRBV30
AGSVSPGYPTVRGYT
>TRBD1|few|TRBV5-4
ASSFRDRESGGYT
>TRBD2|few|TRBV5-4
ASTASGTSGYEQY
>TRBD1|.|TRBV7-6
ASSSGQVQGYT
>TRBD2|.|TRBV6-1
ASSQLGLAGGQY
>TRBD2|few|TRBV29-1
SVDGEGDTQY
>.|.|TRBV13
ASSPRRGELF
>TRBD2|.|TRBV11-2
ASSLVSGGFDGELF
>.|.|TRBV11-2
ASSAQGYEQY
>TRBD1|.|TRBV4-2
ASSPRDSNYGYT
>.|many|TRBV19
ASSEEEYYGYT
>.|.|TRBV27
ASGRATYGYT
>.|few|TRBV7-9
ASSQVVETQY